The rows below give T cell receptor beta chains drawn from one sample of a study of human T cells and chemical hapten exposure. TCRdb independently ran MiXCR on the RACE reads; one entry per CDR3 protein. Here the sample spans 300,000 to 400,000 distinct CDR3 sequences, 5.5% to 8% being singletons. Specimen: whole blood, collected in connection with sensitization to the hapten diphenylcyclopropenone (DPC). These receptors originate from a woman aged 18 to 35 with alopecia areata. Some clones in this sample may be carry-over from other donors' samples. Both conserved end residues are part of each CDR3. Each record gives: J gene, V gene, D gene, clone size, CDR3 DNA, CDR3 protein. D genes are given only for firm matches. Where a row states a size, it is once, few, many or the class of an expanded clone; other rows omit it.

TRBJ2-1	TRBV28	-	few	TGTGCCAGCAGTTTAATAGGCACATACAATGAGCAGTTCTTC	CASSLIGTYNEQFF
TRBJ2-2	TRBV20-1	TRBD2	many	TGCAGTGCCTTAGGGAGGGGATTTGGCACCGGGGAGCTGTTTTTT	CSALGRGFGTGELFF
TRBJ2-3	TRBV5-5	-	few	TGTGCCAGCAGCCCCTGGGCGGTCTACCTATACATCGATACGCAGTATTTT	CASSPWAVYLYIDTQYF
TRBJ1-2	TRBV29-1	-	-	TGCAGCGTTGGGACAGAGAGGGGCAACTATGGCTACACCTTC	CSVGTERGNYGYTF
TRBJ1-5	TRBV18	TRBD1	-	TGTGCCAGCTCACGTGAAACAGGGGACAATCAGCCCCAGCATTTT	CASSRETGDNQPQHF
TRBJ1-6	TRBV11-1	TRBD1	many	TGTGCCAGCAGCTTGCTCGACAGGGAGAGTAATTCACCCCTCCACTTT	CASSLLDRESNSPLHF
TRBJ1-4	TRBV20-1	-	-	TGCAGTGCCACACAGGAGCGAAATGAAAAACTGTTTTTT	CSATQERNEKLFF
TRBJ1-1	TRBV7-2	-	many	TGTGCCAGCATTTCAGGCAGGACACCTGACCCGGCAGACACTGAAGCTTTCTTT	CASISGRTPDPADTEAFF
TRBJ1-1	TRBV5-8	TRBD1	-	TGTGCCAGCAGCTCCCCCCGGGACAGCTCCCCGGGAGCTTTCTTT	CASSSPRDSSPGAFF
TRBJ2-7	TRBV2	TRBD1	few	TGTGCCAGCAATCCTGGACAGGCCTACGAGCAGTACTTC	CASNPGQAYEQYF
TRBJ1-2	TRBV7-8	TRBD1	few	TGTGCCAGCAGCCCGGGGACAGGGCCAATAGGCTACACCTTC	CASSPGTGPIGYTF
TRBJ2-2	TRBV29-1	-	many	TGCAGCGTTGGGCAGGGCCCAACTAACACCGGGGAGCTGTTTTTT	CSVGQGPTNTGELFF
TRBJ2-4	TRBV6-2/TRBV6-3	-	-	TGTGCCAGCAGTTACTCCCGGGGAGAGAACATTCAGTACTTC	CASSYSRGENIQYF